The 28 T cell receptor beta chains listed next were all sequenced from one sample in a study of cytotoxic CD8 clonotypes in ibrutinib-treated CLL. TCRdb's copy holds only in-frame clones and misses some; the assay was immunoSEQ multiplex PCR. This sample has about 160,000 clones, with about 80% found just once. The sample consisted of PBMCs, taken after 12 months of ibrutinib treatment. These receptors were obtained from a human donor with chronic lymphocytic leukemia.

The chain recombines TRBV4-1 with TRBJ1-2, with D possibly being TRBD1 (5 bases). The CDR3 covers 14 residues. The V and J ends lost 4 bases and 3 bases respectively, with 12 bases between them. Germline V gene lookup returns CDR1 MGHRA and CDR2 YSYEKL. The CDR3, as DNA: TGCGCCAGCAGCCGAGGGACGGGGGACTATGGCTACACCTTC. It encodes CASSRGTGDYGYTF.

This chain uses TRBV6-1 with TRBJ2-1; D is possibly TRBD1 (6 bases). Germline values: CDR1 MNHNS, CDR2 SASEGT. Trimming took 1 base from V and 3 from J, leaving 16 bases between them. The CDR3 runs to 17 residues. The CDR3 nucleotides read TGTGCCAGCAGTGAAGTGCCAGGTCTAGGGGGCTACAATGAGCAGTTCTTC. It codes for CASSEVPGLGGYNEQFF.

This rearrangement joins TRBV6-1 to TRBJ2-5; D is ambiguous. The germline gives CDR1 MNHNS, CDR2 SASEGT. Trimming took 4 bases from V and 2 from J, leaving 5 bases between them. The CDR3 covers 12 residues. CDR3 coding DNA: TGTGCCAGCAGTGTTCGGCAAGAGACCCAGTACTTC. Amino acid sequence: CASSVRQETQYF.

The chain links TRBV20-1 to TRBJ1-2; possibly TRBD1 for D (5 bases). The germline V gene encodes CDR1 DFQATT and CDR2 SNEGSKA (reference sequence). This CDR3 contains 11 residues. V was cut by 3 bases and J by 8 bases, with 10 bases left in between. CDR3 in DNA: TGCAGTGCTAGGCCGGGGGAGGGCTACACCTTC. Translation gives CSARPGEGYTF.

The chain couples TRBV19 to TRBJ1-2, with D uncertain. From germline, CDR1 is LNHDA and CDR2 SQIVND (reference sequence). The CDR3 sequence is 14 residues long. V lost 6 bases and J 3 bases, leaving 14 bases between the germline ends. This CDR3 reads CASRNTETYYGYTF. CDR3 in DNA: TGTGCCAGTAGGAATACGGAGACTTACTATGGCTACACCTTC.

This clone was detected only once. The chain is built from TRBV28 and TRBJ2-2, with 8 bases that match TRBD1. Germline-derived CDR1 and CDR2 are MDHEN and SYDVKM. After removal of 5 bases from V and 0 bases from J, the junction contained 5 bases not matched to a gene. The CDR3 totals 16 residues. For the CDR3, the DNA is TGTGCCAGCAGTCCACAGGACAGGGCGAACACCGGGGAGCTGTTTTTT. This gives the protein CASSPQDRANTGELFF.

The chain has TRBV19 and TRBJ2-7; no firm D call. The V end was cut by 5 bases, the J end by 4 bases, with 9 bases between. The germline CDR1 and CDR2 sequences are LNHDA and SQIVND (reference sequence). CDR3 size: 12 residues. CDR3 sequence reads: CASSFGLYEQYF. The CDR3 nucleotides are TGTGCCAGTAGTTTCGGCCTATACGAGCAGTACTTC.

The V gene is TRBV7-9, the J gene TRBJ1-5; 8 nucleotides agree with TRBD1. J lost 0 bases, V lost 1 base, and 2 bases had no gene match. This CDR3 spans 16 amino acids. CDR1 is SEHNR and CDR2 is FQNEAQ in the germline V gene (reference sequence). CDR3 in amino acids: CASSLGTGNSNQPQHF. CDR3 DNA sequence: TGTGCCAGCAGCTTAGGGACAGGGAATAGCAATCAGCCCCAGCATTTT.

The sample holds a few counts of this clone. The gene calls are TRBV5-1 and TRBJ2-7; perhaps TRBD2 as D (6 bases). Germline V CDR1 and CDR2: SGHRS, YFSETQ. This CDR3 is built from 14 residues. Trimming shortened V by 2 bases and J by 0 bases, and 9 bases separated the two germline ends. This chain's CDR3 is CASSFRTTSYEQYF. For the CDR3, the DNA is TGCGCCAGCAGCTTCAGGACTACCTCCTACGAGCAGTACTTC.

The chain is built from TRBV11-1 and TRBJ1-1; D uncertain. CDR1 is SGHAT and CDR2 is FQDESV in the germline V gene (reference sequence). Trimming removed 5 bases at V and 0 bases at J, with 7 bases between. This CDR3 contains 13 residues. In DNA, the CDR3 is TGTGCCAGCAGCCCAAACTTGAACACTGAAGCTTTCTTT. Translating gives CASSPNLNTEAFF.

CDR3 amino acids: CASSLAAGGLHTQYF. Written as DNA, the CDR3 is TGTGCCAGCAGTTTAGCGGCAGGGGGGCTTCATACCCAGTACTTC. The genes are TRBV27 and TRBJ2-7, with D possibly matching TRBD1 (7 bases). The CDR3 length is 15 residues. Per the germline V gene, CDR1 is MNHEY and CDR2 is SMNVEV (reference sequence). V was shortened by 2 bases and J by 10 bases, with 21 bases between the two germline ends.

The rearrangement links TRBV12-5 to TRBJ1-2, with D maybe TRBD1 (6 bases). CDR1 and CDR2 (germline): LGHNT, FRNRAP. There are 14 residues in the CDR3. With 1 base removed from V and 4 bases from J, the gap between germline ends came to 10 bases. The CDR3 DNA reads TGTGCTAGTGGTTTGGGTGGGGGCGCCTATGGCTACACCTTC. This translates into CASGLGGGAYGYTF.

The V gene is TRBV6-4, the J gene TRBJ1-3, with no clear D. CDR1 and CDR2 from the germline V gene are MRHNA and SNTAGT. The CDR3 contains 16 residues. Trimming pared 0 bases from V and 0 bases from J, leaving 9 bases between. The CDR3 region is CASSDSRVSSGNTIYF. In DNA, the CDR3 is TGTGCCAGCAGTGACTCGAGGGTATCCTCTGGAAACACCATATATTTT.

J is TRBJ1-2 and V is TRBV7-2, with TRBD1 matching over 8 bases. With V trimmed by 5 bases and J by 4 bases, 3 bases remained unmatched. The germline V gene has CDR1 SGHTA and CDR2 FQGNSA. The CDR3 totals 13 residues. This CDR3 reads CASSPGQGYGYTF. Here the CDR3 DNA reads TGTGCCAGCAGCCCCGGACAGGGCTATGGCTACACCTTC.

The CDR3 spells CATNLGDSQGARAQHF. For the CDR3, the DNA is TGTGCCACCAACCTGGGAGATTCACAGGGGGCGAGGGCCCAGCATTTT. The chain is built from TRBV15 and TRBJ1-5, with 9 bases identical to TRBD1. CDR3 length: 16 amino acids. Germline V CDR1 and CDR2: LNHNV, YYDKDF (reference sequence). Unmatched junction bases numbered 18, after V lost 7 bases and J lost 11 bases.

This chain connects TRBV28 to TRBJ2-3; 10 nucleotides align to TRBD1. Germline CDR1 reads MDHEN; CDR2 reads SYDVKM. This CDR3 has 15 residues. Losses at the gene ends were 5 bases for V and 5 bases for J; bases not matched to a gene: 7. CDR3 region: CASSPTGGSRDTQYF. The CDR3 nucleotides read TGTGCCAGCAGTCCGACAGGGGGCTCGAGAGATACGCAGTATTTT.

The rearrangement joins TRBV14 to TRBJ1-2; D possibly corresponds to TRBD1 (6 bases). Looked up from germline, CDR1 is SGHDN and CDR2 is FVKESK. This CDR3 has 18 amino acids. V lost 0 bases, J lost 4 bases, and 21 bases lay in between. CDR3 residues: CASSQDRNNRATGYGYTF. DNA of the CDR3: TGTGCCAGCAGCCAAGATAGAAATAACAGGGCGACGGGCTATGGCTACACCTTC.

This CDR3 is CASSLDGNPYNEQFF. Here the CDR3 DNA reads TGTGCCAGCAGCTTAGACGGGAACCCCTACAATGAGCAGTTCTTC. The gene calls are TRBV7-3 and TRBJ2-1, with D perhaps matching TRBD2 (5 bases). The CDR3 is 15 residues long. Trimming shortened V by 2 bases and J by 2 bases, and 10 bases separated the two germline ends. From germline, CDR1 is SGHTA and CDR2 FQGTGA.

The rearrangement uses TRBV10-1 and TRBJ1-2; D unclear. The CDR3 spans 9 residues. CDR1 and CDR2 (germline): WNHNN, SYGVQD (reference sequence). Between the trimmed V and J ends, which lost 10 bases and 8 bases, there was a span of 8 bases. The CDR3 DNA reads as TGCGCCATCCGAAACGGCTACACCTTC. This codes for CAIRNGYTF.

CDR3 nucleotide sequence: TGTGCCAGCAGCCAAGATGGCGGGACAGGGCAAAGGAATACGCAGTATTTT. Protein: CASSQDGGTGQRNTQYF. The chain couples TRBV4-2 to TRBJ2-3; 9 positions agree with TRBD1. Trimming cost V 0 bases and J 7 bases; bases outside gene matches: 11. The CDR3 has 17 residues. CDR1 and CDR2 (germline): LGHNA, YNFKEQ.

This chain joins TRBV28 and TRBJ2-5; 7 bases agree with TRBD1. The V segment lost 2 bases and the J segment 2 bases; nucleotides outside the gene matches: 2. This CDR3 is built from 14 residues. CDR1 MDHEN and CDR2 SYDVKM come from the germline V gene. Here the CDR3 DNA reads TGTGCCAGCAGTTTACCGACAGGGCAAGAGACCCAGTACTTC. This encodes CASSLPTGQETQYF.

V and J are TRBV28 and TRBJ1-2; D uncertain. V shed 2 bases and J shed 4 bases, with 17 bases lying between them. The CDR3 has 16 amino acids. CDR1 MDHEN and CDR2 SYDVKM come from the germline V gene. The CDR3 bases are TGTGCCAGCAGTTTAAGCGCTCAGGCGACCGCCTATGGCTACACCTTC. As protein: CASSLSAQATAYGYTF.

This chain connects TRBV9 to TRBJ2-5; TRBD2 matches at 10 bases. Germline V gene sequence: CDR1 SGDLS, CDR2 YYNGEE. The CDR3 has 14 amino acids. After removal of 3 bases from V and 5 bases from J, the junction contained 4 bases not matched to a gene. CDR3 residues: CASSAGTSAETQYF. The CDR3, as DNA: TGTGCCAGCAGCGCTGGGACTAGCGCGGAGACCCAGTACTTC.

This clone was counted between two and nine times. The rearrangement links TRBV19 to TRBJ1-1; D may be TRBD1 (5 bases). CDR1 and CDR2 (germline): LNHDA, SQIVND (reference sequence). V lost 6 bases and J lost 2, with 10 bases in between. The CDR3 has 13 amino acids. CDR3: CASRRQFNTEAFF. Here the CDR3 DNA reads TGTGCCAGTAGGAGACAGTTTAACACTGAAGCTTTCTTT.

This clone was recorded only once. The chain uses TRBV15 and TRBJ1-6; tentatively, D is TRBD1 (6 bases). Germline values: CDR1 LNHNV, CDR2 YYDKDF (reference sequence). The CDR3 loop spans 14 amino acids. V gave up 9 bases and J gave up 3 bases, with 12 bases separating them. The CDR3 is CATQGSGYNSPLHF. CDR3 nucleotides: TGTGCCACGCAGGGGAGCGGCTATAATTCACCCCTCCACTTT.

V and J are TRBV27 and TRBJ2-7; the D gene is possibly TRBD2 (5 bases). CDR3 length equals 14 residues. The V gene lost 5 bases and the J gene lost 0 bases, with 11 bases spanning the gap. Looked up from germline, CDR1 is MNHEY and CDR2 is SMNVEV (reference sequence). For the CDR3, the DNA is TGTGCCAGCAGTACTAGGATCCTCTCCTACGAGCAGTACTTC. This encodes CASSTRILSYEQYF.

The chain carries TRBV4-2 and TRBJ1-2; D is possibly TRBD1 (6 bases). CDR3 length: 16 amino acids. The ends were cut back, 1 base at V and 0 bases at J, with 12 bases in the middle. The germline gives CDR1 LGHNA, CDR2 YNFKEQ. The CDR3 nucleotides read TGTGCCAGCAGCCAAGTAACAGGGCGTTCTAACTATGGCTACACCTTC. It specifies CASSQVTGRSNYGYTF.

The count of this clone is one. The CDR3: CASSSAGTGSSYF. The CDR3 region has the DNA TGTGCCAGCTCATCCGCCGGGACAGGGAGTTCGTACTTC. This chain links TRBV28 with TRBJ2-4, with 9 bases lining up with TRBD1. V trimming: 8 bases; J trimming: 15 bases; junction bases outside the gene matches: 14. The CDR3 extends over 13 amino acids. Germline CDR1 reads MDHEN; CDR2 reads SYDVKM.